This paragraph covers one TCR beta chain sequence. Germline CDR1 is MNHEY and CDR2 is SMNVEV (reference sequence). This CDR3 region has 13 residues. Trimming removed 8 bases from V and 4 bases from J; junction bases left unmatched: 6. These data are taken from a study of T-cell reconstitution after alpha-beta-depleted transplantation in children. A library of TCRbeta sequences, prepared with unique molecular identifiers, was generated. TCRdb re-called the PCR reads through MiXCR, storing one row per CDR3 protein. The sample holds about 540,000 distinct CDR3 sequences; about 16% are singletons and the top ten take roughly 3.3%.

This clonotype was sampled from a human donor who donated a stem cell graft to a child with acute lymphoblastic leukemia. This rearrangement joins TRBV27 to TRBJ1-2; 8 bases fit TRBD1. Sequencing was performed on PBMCs from the stem cell graft donor, taken from the stem cell graft. CDR3 DNA: TGTGCCAGCCATGGACAGGGAACCTATGGCTACACCTTC. Encoded protein: CASHGQGTYGYTF.